A selection of T cell receptor beta chains follows, all from one sample in a study of siplizumab effects on memory and regulatory T cells. Sequencing used immunoSEQ multiplex PCR; TCRdb keeps in-frame clones, though not all of them. The repertoire holds about 50,000 clones, with 93% as singletons. The sequencing input was CD8+ T cells sorted from blood. Receptors originate from a human donor in good health. Each CDR3 is given with its conserved first and last residue. The order of the fields is clone size, J gene, V gene, D gene, CDR3 DNA, CDR3 protein. D genes are given only for firm matches. Expanded clones are given a class, and other clones once, few, many or no size at all.

>-|TRBJ2-7|TRBV7-6|TRBD2
TGTGCCAGCAGCCCAGCGGGAGGGCTTGGGGGAGAGCAGTACTTC
CASSPAGGLGGEQYF
>-|TRBJ2-3|TRBV28|-
TGTGCCAGCAGACGAGAAGAGCTTGGCACAGATACGCAGTATTTT
CASRREELGTDTQYF
>-|TRBJ1-1|TRBV7-8|-
TGTGCCAGCAGCTTAGTAAGACACCCAACTGAAGCTTTCTTT
CASSLVRHPTEAFF
>-|TRBJ2-1|TRBV11-3|TRBD2
TGTGCCAGCAGCCCCAGGACTAGCGGGAGTAGTCGGAATGAGCAGTTCTTC
CASSPRTSGSSRNEQFF
>few|TRBJ2-7|TRBV28|TRBD1
TGTGCCAGCAGTTCTTATCGAACCGGGACAGGGGACTACGAGCAGTACTTC
CASSSYRTGTGDYEQYF
>few|TRBJ2-5|TRBV10-2|-
TGCGCCAGCAGGGAGCAAGAGACCCAGTACTTC
CASREQETQYF
>-|TRBJ2-3|TRBV4-1|TRBD2
TGCGCCAGCAGCACCGGCGGGGGGACAGATACGCAGTATTTT
CASSTGGGTDTQYF
>-|TRBJ2-7|TRBV7-9|-
TGTGCCAGCAGCCAATCTTGGGGGGAATCGGTCTACGAGCAGTACTTC
CASSQSWGESVYEQYF
>-|TRBJ1-1|TRBV5-5|TRBD1
TGTGCCAGCAGCTCTACACTCGGGACAGGGCGAACTGAAGCTTTCTTT
CASSSTLGTGRTEAFF
>-|TRBJ2-2|TRBV7-9|TRBD2
TGTGCCAGCAGCTTTCCCGGGACTAGCGGGAGGGCCCCGTCCGGGGAGCTGTTTTTT
CASSFPGTSGRAPSGELFF
>-|TRBJ2-3|TRBV9|-
TGTGCCAGCAGCGTATGGGGCGCAGATACGCAGTATTTT
CASSVWGADTQYF
>-|TRBJ2-3|TRBV15|TRBD2
TGTGCCACCAGAGACCGACAGCGGGAGGCACTCACAGATACGCAGTATTTT
CATRDRQREALTDTQYF
>-|TRBJ1-1|TRBV7-3|TRBD1
TGTGCCAGCAGCCGAGAGACAGGGGAGACTGAAGCTTTCTTT
CASSRETGETEAFF
>-|TRBJ1-4|TRBV4-1|-
TGCGCCAGCAGCCCAGGACAGTTTAATGAAAAACTGTTTTTT
CASSPGQFNEKLFF
>-|TRBJ2-3|TRBV7-9|-
TGTGCCAGCAGCTCAGGGAAAGACAGAGATACGCAGTATTTT
CASSSGKDRDTQYF
>-|TRBJ2-3|TRBV9|TRBD2
TGTGCCAGCAGCGTAGAGGCGGGAGGGCCAACAGATACGCAGTATTTT
CASSVEAGGPTDTQYF
>-|TRBJ2-5|TRBV14|-
TGTGCCAGCAGCCTCAGGTTTGGGGAGACCCAGTACTTC
CASSLRFGETQYF
>-|TRBJ2-7|TRBV18|-
TGTGCCAGCTCACCCCCCCAGGGTTTTCGCGAGCAGTACTTC
CASSPPQGFREQYF
>-|TRBJ2-7|TRBV7-3|TRBD2
TGTGCCAGCAGCGCGACTAGCGGGAACTCCTACGAGCAGTACTTC
CASSATSGNSYEQYF
>once|TRBJ2-7|TRBV14|-
TGTGCCAGCAGCCCCCAGGGATACGAGCAGTACTTC
CASSPQGYEQYF
>-|TRBJ2-7|TRBV19|-
TGTGCCAGTCGCGGGGACTTTCAAGGCACGGAGCAGTACTTC
CASRGDFQGTEQYF
>few|TRBJ1-2|TRBV4-1|-
TGCGCCAGCAGCCAAGTAGGACAGAAAGATGGCTACACCTTC
CASSQVGQKDGYTF
>few|TRBJ1-1|TRBV9|-
TGTGCCAGCAGCAGTCCCCGGGACGGTGAAGCTTTCTTT
CASSSPRDGEAFF
>-|TRBJ2-7|TRBV7-9|TRBD2
TGTGCCAGCAGCTCCCCCGGGACTACCTCCTACGAGCAGTACTTC
CASSSPGTTSYEQYF
>-|TRBJ2-1|TRBV5-6|-
TGTGCCAGCAGCTCCGCAAAAACGGTTTTAATTTACAATGAGCAGTTCTTC
CASSSAKTVLIYNEQFF
>once|TRBJ1-1|TRBV6-5|-
TGTGCCAGCAGTTTTGGGGCGGTGGGTTACACTGAAGCTTTCTTT
CASSFGAVGYTEAFF
>-|TRBJ1-2|TRBV4-1|-
TGCGCCAGCAGCCAATTTGCTACGAATGGCTACACCTTC
CASSQFATNGYTF
>-|TRBJ1-4|TRBV29-1|TRBD1
TGCAGCTCAGGGGGCGAGGGTGAAAAACTGTTTTTT
CSSGGEGEKLFF
>-|TRBJ2-7|TRBV14|TRBD1
TGTGCCAGCAGCTTTCGACAGGGTTATTACGAGCAGTACTTC
CASSFRQGYYEQYF
>-|TRBJ2-7|TRBV30|-
TGTGCCTGGAGTCACAACGAGCAGTACTTC
CAWSHNEQYF
>-|TRBJ1-5|TRBV28|-
TGTGCCAGCAGTTTATTGGACGGAGTAACCAATCAGCCCCAGCATTTT
CASSLLDGVTNQPQHF
>-|TRBJ1-2|TRBV9|TRBD1
TGTGCCAGCAGCGAGGGGACAGGGACATATGGCTACACCTTC
CASSEGTGTYGYTF
>-|TRBJ1-2|TRBV19|-
TGTGCCAGTAGTATCGCCGGGGGCGAAGGCTACACCTTC
CASSIAGGEGYTF
>-|TRBJ1-5|TRBV15|-
TGTGCCACCAGCAGGAGGGCAACCGGGGCATATAGCAATCAGCCCCAGCATTTT
CATSRRATGAYSNQPQHF
>-|TRBJ1-1|TRBV27|-
TGTGCCAGCAGTTTGGGCACATGGGACACTGAAGCTTTCTTT
CASSLGTWDTEAFF
>-|TRBJ2-3|TRBV28|-
TGTGCCAGCAGCCCATCAGATACGCAGTATTTT
CASSPSDTQYF